This T cell receptor beta chain was recorded in a study of prognosis after radiotherapy for stage I lung cancer. For the study at large: The enrollment of patients with stage I non-small cell lung cancer occurred between April 2018 and early 2019. About 7 patients had squamous cell carcinoma and roughly 11 had adenocarcinoma.

Study observations and caveats: Reports indicated that TRBV and TRBJ gene usage differed between patients with and without metastases, including differences in roughly 10 V and a couple of J genes after SBRT.

Details on this clonotype: The antigen remains unidentified. The junction departs from germline at one end; a sequencing error may be responsible.

TCR beta CDR3 was amplified from genomic DNA by two-round multiplex PCR. First-round PCR, the initial amplification, used primers specific to each TRBV and TRBJ gene. TCRdb re-called the multiplex PCR reads with MiXCR, one entry per CDR3 protein. The table shows around 14,000 distinct CDR3 sequences, with around 35% occurring only once. Researchers took around 6 milliliters of peripheral blood at each of two time points. CDR1 and CDR2 (germline): MNHEY, SVGEGT. The CDR3 has 17 residues. This chain links TRBV6-2 or TRBV6-3 with TRBJ1-3; D remains unclear. The source was PBMCs, collected before or after stereotactic body radiation therapy (not recorded which). This sequence originates from a donor aged 50 or older with non-small cell lung cancer. CDR3 in DNA: TGTGCCAGCAGTGAATGTATAAACAGCAGATCTGGAAACACAATATATTTT. Amino acids: CASSECINSRSGNTIYF.